The 23 T cell receptor beta chains in this list originate from one sample, sequenced in a study of cytomegalovirus exposure and HLA in healthy donors. The assay was immunoSEQ multiplex PCR, and TCRdb's table has in-frame clones only and misses some. The repertoire has 250,000 to 400,000 clones, around 90% of them found once; the top ten carry more than 0.95%. The sample consisted of PBMCs. The receptors shown here come from a man aged 30 to 39 in good health and CMV-seronegative.

The chain uses TRBV7-2 and TRBJ2-4; perhaps TRBD2 as D (5 bases). CDR1 SGHTA and CDR2 FQGNSA come from the germline V gene. The CDR3 has 13 residues. V lost 2 bases to trimming and J lost 8 bases, with 10 bases between them. In nucleotides, the CDR3 is TGTGCCAGCAGCTTACCCCTGAGGGACATTCAGTACTTC. Encoded protein: CASSLPLRDIQYF.

This sequence joins TRBV30 and TRBJ1-2, with no clear D. Germline V gives CDR1 GTSNPN, CDR2 SVGIG (reference sequence). V lost 4 bases to trimming and J lost 7 bases, with 16 bases between them. CDR3 length: 13 residues. The CDR3 DNA follows: TGTGCCTGGACTCGAGGAGGGCCTAGTGGCTACACCTTC. Translated, it gives CAWTRGGPSGYTF. The full variable domain, in which reference TRBV30 and TRBJ1-2 provide the parts outside the CDR3, is SQTIHQWPATLVQPVGSPLSLECTVEGTSNPNLYWYRQAAGRGLQLLFYSVGIGQISSEVPQNLSASRPQDRQFILSSKKLLLSDSGFYLCAWTRGGPSGYTFGSGTRLTVV.

The chain carries TRBV11-3 and TRBJ2-3, with D possibly TRBD2 on 6 matching bases. CDR1 SGHNT and CDR2 YENEEA come from the germline V gene. The CDR3 contains 15 residues. V lost 4 bases and J 5 bases, leaving 16 bases between the germline ends. CDR3: CASSSDSGDGDTQYF. The CDR3 coding sequence is TGTGCCAGCAGCTCCGATTCGGGGGATGGAGATACGCAGTATTTT.

CDR3 in DNA: TGTGCCAGCAGCCTGCCGGGACAGGGGTCTAACTATGGCTACACCTTC. It encodes CASSLPGQGSNYGYTF. The chain employs TRBV5-6 and TRBJ1-2, with 10 bases matching TRBD1. CDR3 size: 16 residues. V trimming: 4 bases; J trimming: 0 bases; junction bases outside the gene matches: 6. Germline lookup yields CDR1 SGHDT and CDR2 YYEEEE.

The V and J genes are TRBV28 and TRBJ1-1, with 9 nucleotides matching TRBD1. The CDR3 totals 16 residues. V lost 4 bases and J lost 3; bases outside the gene matches: 9. Germline loops: CDR1 MDHEN, CDR2 SYDVKM. As DNA, the CDR3 is TGTGCCAGCAGTTCCGGGACAGGGTTTTTGGACACTGAAGCTTTCTTT. It translates to CASSSGTGFLDTEAFF.

The chain is built from TRBV6-6 and TRBJ1-6, with D hard to call. Trimming took off 7 bases at V and 3 bases at J, with 4 bases between the two ends. CDR1 MNHNY and CDR2 SVGAGI come from the germline V gene (reference sequence). The CDR3 runs to 12 residues. The CDR3 region has the DNA TGTGCCAGCACTCGCTATAATTCACCCCTCCACTTT. It translates to CASTRYNSPLHF.

This rearrangement joins TRBV6-6 to TRBJ2-7; TRBD1 might be the D (6 bases). The CDR3 extends over 13 amino acids. The germline CDR1 and CDR2 sequences are MNHNY and SVGAGI (reference sequence). The germline V and J ends were trimmed by 0 bases and 7 bases, with 10 bases remaining between them. CDR3 sequence reads: CASSYSGAGEQYF. The CDR3 coding sequence is TGTGCCAGCAGTTACTCGGGGGCCGGGGAGCAGTACTTC.

V and J are TRBV9 and TRBJ2-5, with a tentative D call TRBD1 (5 bases). The length of the CDR3 is 16 residues. Germline V gene data show CDR1 as SGDLS and CDR2 as YYNGEE. Trimming left V 4 bases short and J 5 bases short, with 21 bases between. CDR3 sequence (DNA): TGTGCCAGCAGCCCCCTCGGTGGGGCAGGGCGTGAGACCCAGTACTTC. Its translation is CASSPLGGAGRETQYF.

Here the CDR3 reads CSGVFPGEKLFF. In DNA, the CDR3 is TGCAGCGGTGTTTTTCCAGGGGAAAAACTGTTTTTT. The V gene is TRBV29-1, the J gene TRBJ1-4; possible D gene TRBD1, 5 bases. The CDR3 has 12 residues. With 7 bases removed from V and 8 bases from J, the gap between germline ends came to 14 bases. CDR1 is SQVTM and CDR2 is ANQGSEA in the germline V gene.

The V gene is TRBV7-2, the J gene TRBJ2-3; 8 positions agree with TRBD2. The CDR3 covers 18 residues. With 0 bases clipped from V and 2 bases from J, the junction kept 10 bases outside the gene matches. Germline loops: CDR1 SGHTA, CDR2 FQGNSA. The CDR3 coding sequence is TGTGCCAGCAGCTTAGCATTGGTACTAGCGGATGACACAGATACGCAGTATTTT. Translated: CASSLALVLADDTDTQYF.

The V and J genes are TRBV7-9 and TRBJ1-1, with a possible D match to TRBD1 (5 bases). CDR3 length: 14 amino acids. CDR1 SEHNR and CDR2 FQNEAQ come from the germline V gene (reference sequence). Trimming stripped 3 bases from V and 0 bases from J, with 8 bases between. The CDR3 DNA sequence: TGTGCCAGCAGCTTTCGGGGGATGAACACTGAAGCTTTCTTT. Translation gives CASSFRGMNTEAFF.

V and J are TRBV4-1 and TRBJ1-2, with 7 bases fitting TRBD1. This CDR3 is built from 14 residues. Germline V lookup: CDR1 MGHRA, CDR2 YSYEKL. V lost 2 bases, J lost 5 bases, and 5 bases stayed unmatched. The CDR3 sequence: CASSQLTGRYGYTF. As DNA, the CDR3 is TGCGCCAGCAGCCAACTGACAGGGAGGTATGGCTACACCTTC.

V and J are TRBV5-6 and TRBJ2-7; 11 bases align to TRBD2. J was trimmed by 3 bases and V by 1 base; bases with no gene match: 6. The CDR3 is 16 amino acids. In germline, CDR1 is SGHDT, CDR2 YYEEEE. The DNA of the CDR3 is TGTGCCAGCAGCTTGAAGTTGGGACTAGCGGTCTACGAGCAGTACTTC. This codes for CASSLKLGLAVYEQYF.

The rearrangement joins TRBV5-1 to TRBJ2-2, with 9 bases identical to TRBD1. The CDR3 is made up of 16 amino acids. The germline gives CDR1 SGHRS, CDR2 YFSETQ. V was clipped by 3 bases and J by 5 bases; unmatched bases: 8. CDR3 coding DNA: TGCGCCAGCAGCTCCCCGGGACAGGGAATAACCGGGGAGCTGTTTTTT. It yields the protein CASSSPGQGITGELFF.

V and J are TRBV27 and TRBJ1-4; 7 positions agree with TRBD1. The CDR3 spans 16 residues. J lost 4 bases, V lost 6 bases, and 11 bases had no gene match. From germline, CDR1 is MNHEY and CDR2 SMNVEV (reference sequence). The CDR3 coding sequence is TGTGCCAGCAGGCGGAGCCCGGGACAGAATAATGAAAAACTGTTTTTT. It yields the protein CASRRSPGQNNEKLFF.

The chain carries TRBV5-4 and TRBJ2-7; D is possibly TRBD1 (6 bases). The germline gives CDR1 SGHNT, CDR2 YYREEE (reference sequence). V lost 4 bases and J lost 1, with 18 bases in between. The CDR3 runs to 16 residues. The CDR3 sequence: CASSRPHNRVSYEQYF. The CDR3, as DNA: TGTGCCAGCAGCCGTCCGCACAACAGGGTATCCTACGAGCAGTACTTC.

In regard to this clone: The same CDR3 arises from other DNA sequences in this sample as well. The rearrangement joins TRBV5-1 to TRBJ2-5; no clear D gene. Germline V gene data show CDR1 as SGHRS and CDR2 as YFSETQ. Trimming removed 0 bases at V and 1 base at J, with 7 bases between. The CDR3 sequence is 14 residues long. The CDR3 nucleotides are TGCGCCAGCAGCTTGGTGCCGGGCCAAGAGACCCAGTACTTC. Translating gives CASSLVPGQETQYF.

The chain recombines TRBV19 with TRBJ1-5, with 7 bases that match TRBD1. Germline values: CDR1 LNHDA, CDR2 SQIVND (reference sequence). The trim removed 5 bases at V and 5 bases at J, leaving 12 bases unmatched. The CDR3 sequence is 16 residues long. CDR3 amino acids: CASSGYRTGRDQPQHF. CDR3 in DNA: TGTGCCAGTAGTGGTTATCGGACAGGTAGGGATCAGCCCCAGCATTTT.

The J gene is TRBJ1-2, the V gene TRBV29-1; 7 bases align to TRBD1. Germline loops: CDR1 SQVTM, CDR2 ANQGSEA. J gave up 4 bases and V 8 bases, and 7 bases lay outside the gene matches. CDR3 length: 12 residues. The CDR3 protein is CSYVGQLYGYTF. DNA of the CDR3: TGCAGCTATGTGGGACAGCTCTATGGCTACACCTTC.

V gene TRBV9 combines with J gene TRBJ2-1; a weak D match, TRBD2 (5 bases). From germline, CDR1 is SGDLS and CDR2 YYNGEE. The CDR3 runs to 16 residues. V shed 0 bases and J shed 7 bases, with 17 bases lying between them. Written as DNA, the CDR3 is TGTGCCAGCAGCGTAGGGGAGTGGCCCAGTTCGAATGAGCAGTTCTTC. Translating gives CASSVGEWPSSNEQFF.

This chain joins TRBV6-4 and TRBJ1-6; D is ambiguous. The CDR3 length is 13 residues. The germline V and J ends were trimmed by 2 bases and 8 bases, with 7 bases remaining between them. Germline CDR1 is MRHNA and CDR2 is SNTAGT. CDR3: CASSDTEYSPLHF. The CDR3 nucleotides are TGTGCCAGCAGTGACACAGAGTATTCACCCCTCCACTTT.

This clone was recorded only once. The genes are TRBV6-1 and TRBJ2-7; possible D gene TRBD2, 6 bases. The germline V and J ends were trimmed by 4 bases and 5 bases, with 12 bases remaining between them. From germline, CDR1 is MNHNS and CDR2 SASEGT. The CDR3 runs to 13 residues. The CDR3 here is CASSASGVHEQYF. In nucleotides, the CDR3 is TGTGCCAGCAGTGCCTCGGGGGTCCACGAGCAGTACTTC.

V gene TRBV19 combines with J gene TRBJ2-2; 9 nucleotides match TRBD1. Germline-derived CDR1 and CDR2 are LNHDA and SQIVND (reference sequence). The CDR3 is made up of 15 amino acids. Trimming removed 4 bases from V and 3 bases from J; junction bases left unmatched: 3. CDR3 sequence reads: CASSTQGADTGELFF. The CDR3 coding sequence is TGTGCCAGTAGTACACAGGGGGCCGACACCGGGGAGCTGTTTTTT.